This record covers a single T cell receptor beta chain. This sample was taken from a study of shared clonotypes between healthy human individuals. Losses at the gene ends were 5 bases for V and 0 bases for J; bases not matched to a gene: 19. The V gene's germline CDR1 is MDHEN and CDR2 SYDVKM. This CDR3 is 20 amino acids long. The protocol was immunoSEQ multiplex PCR, while the TCRdb copy is restricted to in-frame clones and leaves out a portion. The repertoire includes millions of clones, more than 85% of them detected once, and under 2% sits in the top ten. As defined, naive CD8 cells were CD45RO-negative and positively selected for CCR7, with terminally differentiated effector memory CD45RA+ cells excluded.

The TCR sequence derives from a young man in good health. Some clones in this sample may be carry-over from other donors' samples. J is TRBJ1-3 and V is TRBV28; 7 bases map to TRBD1. The sample consisted of naive CD8+ T cells from PBMCs. Written as DNA, the CDR3 is TGTGCCAGCAGTCCCCGACAGGGAGGTTTTTTCCCCACCTCTGGAAACACCATATATTTT. As protein: CASSPRQGGFFPTSGNTIYF.